Here is one TCR beta chain with its context. Its antigen is still unknown. The data were taken from a study of regulatory T cells in long-lasting Graves disease. Study conclusions and caveats: Those with persistent Graves' had less TCR diversity than newly diagnosed patients.

Trimming removed 3 bases at V and 0 bases at J, with 14 bases between. The germline gives CDR1 LNHDA, CDR2 SQIVND (reference sequence). The CDR3 is 16 amino acids. Time point reported: persistent/refractory GD, antithyroid drugs over 5 years with positive TRAb. Isolated PBMC RNA provided the starting material for the TCR library. In Xi'an, China, an endocrinology department was the source of patients. The authors built TCR beta libraries using iRepertoire HTBI primers and Arm-PCR of CDR3 regions. One entry per CDR3 protein, called by TCRdb with MiXCR from the multiplex PCR reads. Among 400,000 to 500,000 distinct CDR3 sequences listed, roughly 20% were seen once.

This clonotype was sampled from a female donor with Graves disease. The J gene is TRBJ1-2, the V gene TRBV19; unclear D gene. The specimen was peripheral blood mononuclear cells (PBMCs), collected when the disease was refractory, from a patient treated with antithyroid drugs. CDR3 coding DNA: TGTGCCAGTAGTATGGTACCAAGCATAACTAACTATGGCTACACCTTC. It encodes CASSMVPSITNYGYTF.